Sequencing of this T cell receptor (beta chain) was carried out in a study of T cells in Graves' hyperthyroidism and ophthalmopathy. Over 18 months, lack of ophthalmopathy progression marked Graves' hyperthyroidism as stable. Isolation of PBMCs was performed on around 9.8 ml fresh peripheral blood. General study findings and limits: The majority of expanded thyroid clonotypes above 0.001 also appeared in blood.

This clonotype was observed at least ten times. The antigen remains undetermined. CDR3 size: 17 residues. Germline CDR1 reads MDHEN; CDR2 reads SYDVKM. V was clipped by 3 bases and J by 3 bases; unmatched bases: 7. Amplified TCR beta CDR3 regions came from RNA transcripts. The HTBI primer set served for first-round RT-PCR of the TCR CDR3. TCRdb reprocessed the multiplex PCR reads via MiXCR and lists one record per CDR3 protein. This table has approximately 640,000 distinct CDR3 sequences, 16% appearing once. The sample was blood. The receptor was derived from a woman aged 30 to 39 with Graves' hyperthyroidism. The rearrangement links TRBV28 to TRBJ2-2; the match to TRBD2 covers 10 bases. The DNA of the CDR3 is TGTGCCAGCAGTTTCCCTAGCGGGAGCGTTGACACCGGGGAGCTGTTTTTT. Translation gives CASSFPSGSVDTGELFF. The full variable domain, completed using reference TRBV28 and TRBJ2-2, is DVKVTQSSRYLVKRTGEKVFLECVQDMDHENMFWYRQDPGLGLRLIYFSYDVKMKEKGDIPEGYSVSREKKERFSLILESASTNQTSMYLCASSFPSGSVDTGELFFGEGSRLTVL.